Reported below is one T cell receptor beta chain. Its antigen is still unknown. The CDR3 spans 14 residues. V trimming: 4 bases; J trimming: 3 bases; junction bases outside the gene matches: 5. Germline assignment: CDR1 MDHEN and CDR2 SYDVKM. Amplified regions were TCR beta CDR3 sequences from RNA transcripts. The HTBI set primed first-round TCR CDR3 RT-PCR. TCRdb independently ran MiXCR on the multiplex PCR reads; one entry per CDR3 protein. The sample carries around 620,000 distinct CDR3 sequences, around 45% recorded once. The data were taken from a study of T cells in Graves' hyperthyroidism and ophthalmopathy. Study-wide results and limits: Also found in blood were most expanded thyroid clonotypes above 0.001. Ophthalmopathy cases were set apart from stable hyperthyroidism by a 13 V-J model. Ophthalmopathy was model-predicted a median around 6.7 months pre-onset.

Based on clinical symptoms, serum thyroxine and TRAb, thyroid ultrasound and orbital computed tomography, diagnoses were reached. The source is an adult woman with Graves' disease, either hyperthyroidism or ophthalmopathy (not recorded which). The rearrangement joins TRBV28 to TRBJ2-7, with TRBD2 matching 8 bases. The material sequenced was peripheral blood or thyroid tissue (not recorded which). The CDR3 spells CASSSPGGGYEQYF. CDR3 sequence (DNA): TGTGCCAGCAGTTCCCCGGGGGGGGGCTACGAGCAGTACTTC. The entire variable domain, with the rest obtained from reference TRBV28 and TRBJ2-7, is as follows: DVKVTQSSRYLVKRTGEKVFLECVQDMDHENMFWYRQDPGLGLRLIYFSYDVKMKEKGDIPEGYSVSREKKERFSLILESASTNQTSMYLCASSSPGGGYEQYFGPGTRLTVT.